Detailed here is one T cell receptor (beta chain). The specificity of this receptor is unknown. Per-base quality was not reported, and no clone a single base away is much larger than it. CD8 naive samples were obtained by positive selection for CCR7 among CD45RO-negative cells, yielding a CD45RA+CCR7+ population from which TemRA cells were excluded. Healthy HIV-negative adults with no recently reported acute infections or vaccinations were included as donors. Every donor was a Caucasian adult living in Nashville, Tennessee, USA. Blood was obtained by leukapheresis, after which PBMCs were separated by Ficoll-Histopaque density gradient centrifugation and cryopreserved in liquid nitrogen vapor phase. Analytical flow cytometry was used to check the purity and quantity of every magnetically sorted T cell population. From each sorted fraction, genomic DNA was isolated and quantified by UV absorbance on a Nanodrop 2000c.

In the germline V gene (reference sequence), CDR1 corresponds to SGHNT and CDR2 to YYREEE. There are 15 amino acids in the CDR3, from cysteine to phenylalanine inclusive. Just the 45-base CDR3 DNA is kept, in frame starting at base 1. Ends trimmed: V by 4 bases, J by 10 bases; bases unmatched to a gene: 9. The record originates from a study of shared clonotypes between healthy human individuals (dated by TCRdb to 2018 to 2021). The study in broad terms: Three men and two women, aged 18 to 49 years, made up the cohort. Per donor, three plates each were used for CD4 naive and CD4 memory, two for CD8 naive, and one for CD8 memory. To estimate repertoire size and how much clonotypes are shared between individuals, the study performed deep sequencing of blood TCR repertoires from 4 to 6 healthy adults. Libraries were prepared and TCR repertoires were sequenced by different laboratories using diverse techniques, in order to increase sequencing depth and limit assay-specific biases. Leukapheresis yielded between about 0.85 and 10 billion PBMCs per donor.

Results and caveats for the whole study, not just this receptor: Pairwise subsampling indicated that sequencing depth was expected to affect the degree of clonotype sharing among donors. Sampling was restricted to blood, and TCR repertoires in tissue are likely to differ from TCR repertoires in blood. Rarefaction of sorted-subset datasets indicated incomplete sequencing despite the large sequencing depth. The small number of donors limited the genetic and exposure-history diversity represented. When several donors were compared, the shared fraction of clonotypes was around 5% for naive CD4, around 3.6% for naive CD8, more than 2% for memory CD4, and around 0.4% for memory CD8. Clonotypes shared by all four sorted-subset donors showed higher generation probabilities than non-shared clonotypes. Larger estimated clonotype richness was generally found for naive subsets than for memory subsets.

Using the deep immunoSEQ assay, multiplex PCR amplified TCR CDR3 regions from genomic DNA. For each cell subset, the extracted genomic DNA was distributed evenly across all wells of several immunoSEQ 96-well plates, and each plate served as one replicate. Each replicate PCR for sorted subsets received roughly 200 ng genomic DNA, equal to roughly 29,000 T cell genomes. Purified libraries were quantified with a Qubit 3.0 fluorometer, sized on a Bioanalyzer 2100, and re-quantified with the KAPA Library Quantification kit. A separate single-read 150-cycle Illumina NextSeq 550 flow cell was used to sequence each immunoSEQ 96-well plate. Per the source publication's procedure: The immunoSEQ output contained only junctional sequences without quality scores, so filtering could not match that applied to full-length reads. To assign V/J genes and CDR3, sequences were annotated against IMGT germline references using PyIR, a Python wrapper for IgBLAST v1.9. Any read was removed if the V/J assignment was weak (E-value above 1e-6), the CDR3 was missing, or the read contained stop codons, out-of-frame junctions, or ambiguous translated residues. V3J clonotypes were defined as sequences sharing the same inferred V gene, J gene, and CDR3 amino acid sequence. To compute the percentage overlap between repertoires, the number of shared unique clonotypes was divided by the size of the smaller repertoire. Repertoire richness was assessed with RTK rarefaction, the Chao1 estimator, and Recon v2.1 estimates of unobserved clonotypes. OLGA was used to compute generation probabilities for all TCRbeta clonotypes that the gDNA method yielded from a few donors. As stored in TCRdb, this immuneACCESS dataset retains in-frame rearrangements with V and J assigned. A fraction of the clones does not appear; measured against another copy, unresolved V genes explain less than half of the discrepancy, and the remainder lacks a known reason. V and J calls and clone size are those listed in that table; D and trimming were worked out from the DNA. Across this sample there are about 580,000 clones, with 98% seen only once. In total, the top ten clones hold more than 0.3% of the sample.

This receptor was identified in a man aged 25-40 years in good health. This chain joins TRBV5-4 to TRBJ2-1, with 12 middle bases fitting TRBD2. Specimen: naive CD8+ T cells sorted from blood. Interpreted using the paper, the cell subset or site label stands for: CD45RA+CCR7+. The CDR3 region reads CASSPGLAGPGEQFF. Here is the DNA: TGTGCCAGCAGCCCGGGACTAGCGGGTCCTGGGGAGCAGTTCTTC.